This TCR beta chain was retrieved from a study of early T cells in non-severe SARS-CoV-2 infection. Study-wide background: Investigators sequenced bulk RNA drawn from unsorted whole blood, and chains remained unpaired.

Whole-study findings and limits: Matching with VDJdb favored anti-spike CD8 responses (missing private and CD4 specificities).

This clonotype was observed a few times. Antigen unknown. Each single cDNA molecule received a unique molecular identifier. TCRdb reprocessed the 5' RACE reads with MiXCR, giving one entry per CDR3 protein. This sample has 15,000 to 20,000 distinct CDR3 sequences, with roughly 6.1% found just once. The sample consisted of whole blood. The TCR originated in an adult who was a healthcare worker with PCR-confirmed SARS-CoV-2 infection or an uninfected control (not recorded which).

The CDR3 protein is CASSFSGANVLTF. The DNA for the CDR3 is TGTGCCAGCAGTTTCTCTGGGGCCAACGTCCTGACTTTC. The chain employs TRBV12-3 or TRBV12-4 and TRBJ2-6; D call uncertain. CDR3 length: 13 amino acids. Trimming removed 3 bases at V and 0 bases at J, with 0 bases between.